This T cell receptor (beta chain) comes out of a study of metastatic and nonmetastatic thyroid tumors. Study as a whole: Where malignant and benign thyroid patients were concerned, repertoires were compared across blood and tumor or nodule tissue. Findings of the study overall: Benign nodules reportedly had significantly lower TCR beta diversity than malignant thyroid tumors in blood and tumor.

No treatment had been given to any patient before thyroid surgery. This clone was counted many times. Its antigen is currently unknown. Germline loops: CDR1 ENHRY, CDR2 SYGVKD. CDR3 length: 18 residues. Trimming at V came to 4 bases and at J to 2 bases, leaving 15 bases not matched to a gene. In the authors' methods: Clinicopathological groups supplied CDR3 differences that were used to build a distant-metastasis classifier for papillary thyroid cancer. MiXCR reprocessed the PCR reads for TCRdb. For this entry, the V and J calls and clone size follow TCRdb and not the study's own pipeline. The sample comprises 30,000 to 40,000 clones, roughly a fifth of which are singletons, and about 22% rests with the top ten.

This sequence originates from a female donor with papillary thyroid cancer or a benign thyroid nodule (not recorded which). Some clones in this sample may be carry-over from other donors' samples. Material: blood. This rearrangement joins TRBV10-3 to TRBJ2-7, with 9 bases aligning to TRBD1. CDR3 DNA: TGTGCCATCAGTGGTACCTCACCCGACAGGGGGATCACCTACGAGCAGTACTTC. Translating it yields CAISGTSPDRGITYEQYF.